Listed here are 4 T cell receptor beta chains from one sample, sequenced in a study of cytomegalovirus exposure and HLA in healthy donors. TCRdb's table, derived via immunoSEQ multiplex PCR, lists solely in-frame clones and lacks some. Among 300,000 or so clones listed, around 90% were seen once. Sequencing was performed on PBMCs. These receptors originate from a man aged 25 to 40 in good health and CMV-seronegative.

With respect to this clone: Other DNA sequences in this sample translate to the same CDR3. The chain uses TRBV6-6 and TRBJ1-6, with a possible D match to TRBD1 (6 bases). The germline gives CDR1 MNHNY, CDR2 SVGAGI (reference sequence). The CDR3 has 15 residues. The V end lost 0 bases, the J end lost 6 bases, and 9 bases lay between the germline ends. CDR3 amino acids: CASSYSTGSNSPLHF. The CDR3 DNA is TGTGCCAGCAGTTACTCGACAGGCAGTAATTCACCCCTCCACTTT.

The chain couples TRBV7-2 to TRBJ1-1, with D uncertain. Germline V gene lookup returns CDR1 SGHTA and CDR2 FQGNSA. The CDR3 has 16 residues. With 1 base removed from V and 0 bases from J, the gap between germline ends came to 12 bases. This CDR3 is CASSLVGTDLNTEAFF. The DNA for the CDR3 is TGTGCCAGCAGCTTAGTTGGCACAGATCTGAACACTGAAGCTTTCTTT.

The chain links TRBV5-6 to TRBJ1-2; a possible D gene is TRBD1 (6 bases). Germline CDR1 and CDR2: SGHDT and YYEEEE. The CDR3 has 13 amino acids. V lost 3 bases to trimming and J lost 1 base, with 7 bases between them. Here the CDR3 DNA reads TGTGCCAGCAGCTCGGACAGTAACTATGGCTACACCTTC. Amino acid sequence: CASSSDSNYGYTF.

V gene TRBV6-1 combines with J gene TRBJ1-5; D is uncertain. The ends were cut back, 6 bases at V and 4 bases at J, with 7 bases in the middle. CDR1 MNHNS and CDR2 SASEGT come from the germline V gene. The CDR3 sequence is 12 residues long. The CDR3 nucleotides read TGTGCCAGCAGCAGGCAGAATCAGCCCCAGCATTTT. Translated, it gives CASSRQNQPQHF.